Described below is a single T cell receptor (beta chain) sequence and its context. Antigen: not known. The sample is drawn from a study of cytomegalovirus exposure and HLA in healthy donors. Both 60 Vbeta primers and 13 Jbeta primers went into the PCR. Profiling relied on immunoSEQ multiplex PCR, and the TCRdb table lists in-frame clones only, not all of them. The top ten hold 2.5% to 3.5% of the sample, which has about 130,000 clones, about four fifths seen once. Germline CDR1 LGHNA, CDR2 YNFKEQ. V lost 1 base and J lost 3, with 13 bases in between. CDR3 size: 16 residues. Study findings and constraints: As a later analysis revealed, the rate of TCR association differed by HLA locus, with DRB1 most and HLA-C fewest. As a later analysis showed, a missense DCLRE1C variant was linked to trimming of TCR beta V- and J-genes. A prior analysis recorded that most TCR beta V segments were productive about 87% or about 30% of the time.

Donors consisted of healthy bone marrow donors. Sequences were obtained from PBMCs. The chain employs TRBV4-2 and TRBJ2-1, with TRBD1 as a possible D gene (5 bases). The receptor's source is a man under 40 in good health and CMV-seronegative. CDR3 residues: CASSQVMGLNYNEQFF. CDR3 DNA sequence: TGTGCCAGCAGCCAAGTTATGGGGCTAAACTACAATGAGCAGTTCTTC.